This TCR beta chain was profiled in a study of blood T cell repertoires in COVID-19. Study context: The origin of the acute and convalescent COVID-19 samples was the United States, Italy and Spain. The cDNA or gDNA used as material had been derived from T cells, B-cell-depleted T cells, or PBMCs.

This CDR3 is 13 amino acids long. Trimming removed 6 bases at V and 5 bases at J, with 13 bases between. CDR1 is KGHDR, CDR2 SFDVKD, per germline. Original analysis: Amplified reference gene primers provided the basis for estimating nucleated cell counts. This table comes from immunoSEQ multiplex PCR, and its TCRdb copy is limited to in-frame clones, with some not included. That table is the source of V, J and clone size, and D and trimming were worked out from the DNA. The sample lists 150,000 to 200,000 clones, more than 70% occurring once. The chain has TRBV24-1 and TRBJ2-7; D unclear. The source of this sequence is a man in his fifties with active or convalescent COVID-19. The sequencing input was peripheral blood. The CDR3 is CATSRSMSHEQYF. In DNA, the CDR3 is TGTGCCACCAGTCGGTCGATGTCCCACGAGCAGTACTTC.